The present T cell receptor (beta chain) was sequenced within a study of blood T cells in healthy people across ages (dated by TCRdb to the mid-2010s). Notes on the research overall: In model experiments, template switching captured about one uniquely barcoded TCR beta cDNA molecule for every two T cells. Age-related changes in TCR beta repertoire diversity were measured in the study by deep sequencing normalized with unique cDNA molecular identifiers. Donors were grouped into four age groups: young (average approximately 15 years), middle-aged (about 40), aged (around 60) and long-lived (less than 85). Donors of different ages were randomly distributed across sequencing lanes to avoid experimental bias. Using the same blood draw, the study looked at two additional independent replicas of 1 million unique cDNA reads for two donors, one aged 18 to 30 and the other aged 80 or older. Study-level results and caveats: Donor CMV infection status was unknown, potentially confounding age-related changes in expanded clonotypes. Because profiling used bulk unsorted PBMCs, naive and antigen-experienced compartments could not be compared conclusively. The long-lived group showed more naive CD4+ T cells, fewer expanded clones and increased TCR diversity than the aged group, suggesting age selection. Estimates of total diversity from one million sequenced T cells were regarded as lower bounds and underestimates. The percentage of naive T cells measured by flow cytometry correlated strongly with observed TCR beta diversity. Observed TCR beta diversity per million T cells fell roughly linearly with age, and a significant reduction was already apparent by age roughly 40.

Libraries were built with 5' RACE. Sequencing took place on an Illumina HiSeq 2500. A second PCR of about 7 to 12 cycles was performed with a sample-barcoded 5' primer and a J-beta primer mix. A template-switch 5' adaptor carrying 12 random nucleotides introduced a unique molecular identifier onto each TCR beta cDNA molecule. Each sample yielded at least 3 million CDR3-containing paired-end reads. The Mint cDNA synthesis kit, primed by a TRBC-specific oligonucleotide, was used to synthesize first-strand cDNA from all RNA. Following uracil-DNA glycosylase treatment, all cDNA underwent a first 18-cycle PCR with the universal primers M1SS and BC2_uni_R. The published analysis was carried out like this. For normalization, 1 million high-quality reads were randomly selected from each sample, with every read carrying a distinct molecular identifier. Reads with shared molecular identifiers were discarded instead of being binned into consensus sequences. MiTCR, with a Q25 quality threshold and the strictest error-elimination algorithm, was used for CDR3 identification, clonotype clustering and error correction. A nonparametric unseen species model using Euler transformation provided a lower-bound estimate of total TCR beta diversity. The public sequencing data were trimmed at Q25 with fastp and processed into clonotypes with MiXCR by TCRdb, which kept only in-frame beta chains. Entries that share a CDR3 protein sequence are merged under the most common genes and DNA. The V and J calls and clone size come from TCRdb's table, not from the authors' own analysis. The sample yields over 1,200,000 distinct CDR3 sequences; approximately 59% were counted once. More than 6% of the sample lies in the top ten.

Systemically healthy Caucasian individuals from Russia, around 39 in total and aged roughly 6 to 100 years, were included as donors. Roughly 10 milliliters of peripheral blood were collected from each donor into EDTA-treated Vacutainer tubes. PBMCs were isolated by Ficoll-Paque density-gradient centrifugation, with at least 6.5 million obtained per sample. Total RNA, at least 6 micrograms per sample, was extracted from PBMCs with Trizol reagent. The percentages of naive CD45RAhigh/CD27high T cells were determined by flow cytometry on a PBMC aliquot from every donor. Details on this clonotype: Its antigen has not been determined. No base quality values were provided; no much bigger clone lies one nucleotide off.

The CDR3 measures 14 amino acids from cysteine to phenylalanine. The read is trimmed to its CDR3 DNA, 42 bases read in frame from base 1. For CDR1 and CDR2, the germline V gene (reference sequence) lists WNHNN and SYGVQD. V is reduced by 2 bases and J by 4 bases, leaving a spacing of 10 bases between them. This chain is built from TRBV10-1 and TRBJ2-3; a confident D gene designation cannot be given. The source of this sequence is a man aged 18-30 years in good health. The sample comprised blood. This receptor carries the CDR3 CASSEARLADTQYF. At the DNA level, the sequence is TGCGCCAGCAGTGAGGCACGGTTGGCAGATACGCAGTATTTT.